Given below is one TCR beta chain in context. This sample was included in a study of blood T cell repertoires in COVID-19. TCRdb's copy holds only in-frame clones and misses some; the assay was immunoSEQ multiplex PCR. The data show hundreds of thousands of clones, over 80% seen once. The CDR3 sequence is 12 residues long. Germline V lookup: CDR1 MDHEN, CDR2 SYDVKM. Trimming left V 8 bases short and J 4 bases short, with 9 bases between. What the recovered Cohort 3 donors had was two negative PCRs, clearance, or symptom resolution. The chain uses TRBV28 and TRBJ2-1, with D perhaps matching TRBD2 (5 bases). Sequenced: PBMCs or T cells enriched from blood (not recorded which). The TCR comes from a woman between 18 and 30 years old who had recovered from COVID-19. As DNA, the CDR3 is TGTGCCAGCGGCGGGTATTACAATGAGCAGTTCTTC. It translates to CASGGYYNEQFF.